This T cell receptor beta chain came from a study of T cells in Graves' hyperthyroidism and ophthalmopathy. In the study overall: The authors collected peripheral blood at initial diagnosis, before any treatment.

Comments on this clonotype: Possible read error: a much larger clone is one base away.

Amplification yielded TCR beta CDR3 regions, with RNA transcripts as the source. When the TCR CDR3 underwent first-round RT-PCR, the HTBI primer set was used. Each CDR3 protein is one row after TCRdb ran MiXCR on the multiplex PCR reads. The repertoire holds fewer than 750,000 distinct CDR3 sequences, with about 14% as singletons. The CDR3 sequence is 17 residues long. Between the trimmed V and J ends, which lost 5 bases and 2 bases, there was a span of 19 bases. CDR1 and CDR2 (germline): SEHNR, FQNEAQ (reference sequence). This chain uses TRBV7-9 with TRBJ2-1, with D perhaps being TRBD1 or TRBD2 (5 bases each). This clonotype originated in a woman in her 50s with Graves' ophthalmopathy. Sequencing was done on a sample of blood. The CDR3 DNA is TGTGCCAGCAGCACCGACAGCTCCCGGGGAGCCTACAATGAGCAGTTCTTC. It is translated as CASSTDSSRGAYNEQFF.